This T cell receptor beta chain emerged from a study of cytomegalovirus exposure and HLA in healthy donors (dated by TCRdb to about 2017). With respect to the entire study: An earlier analysis of some 600 of the donors reported approximately 300 Gb of sequence data and 117 million unique TCR beta sequences obtained from 180 million or so T cells. High-throughput TCR immunosequencing, statistical association of individual TCRs with disease status, and machine learning were combined to predict cytomegalovirus infection status. The study was designed to test whether signatures of past pathogen exposure could be identified by cataloging public T cell receptors. Several DR-DQ haplotypes were handled as single units for association and clustering because linkage in the cohort was strong. The study profiled the T cell repertoires of under 850 subjects by immunosequencing and related them to cytomegalovirus serostatus. An earlier analysis of 587 of the donors applied high-throughput TCR beta sequencing to assess whether each TCR beta V gene segment acted as functional or pseudogenic. Among some 410 genotyped donors of the cohort, an average of approximately 240,000 unique TCR beta nucleotide sequences was sequenced per donor, of which approximately 18% were non-productive. In addition to the first cohort of 650 to 800 subjects, a separate validation cohort of 100 to 150 different subjects was used. To study patterns of TCR occurrence, a later analysis re-analyzed previously published TCR beta repertoires from around 660 donors and added high-resolution HLA genotyping. In a later genetic analysis, genome-wide SNP genotypes for about 55% of the 666 donors were used, and that subset was treated as a discovery cohort. An early release that covered about 640 HLA-typed donors contained about 300 gigabases of sequencing data and 70 million to 100 million unique TCR sequences. The number of typed donors differed by locus: about 620-630 for A, B, C, DRB1 and DQB1; 500 to 550 for DQA1; 600 to 610 for DPA1; and about 450 for DPB1. Rather than using new phenotypic data, the later analysis identified candidate immune exposures from TCR beta sequences and from how often those sequences occurred across donors. Donor age, sex, ethnicity and CMV serostatus were compiled alongside the repertoire data. Among the roughly 400 genotyped donors, about 85% belonged to the genetic ancestry cluster associated with self-reported Caucasian donors. Both class I and class II loci were covered by HLA typing, at four-digit resolution. Every repertoire in the discovery cohort had been generated on one and the same sequencing platform. Broader findings and caveats from the paper: Linkage disequilibrium might explain the correlated functional status among segregating V segments, but an unknown experimental factor could not be excluded. In a later analysis, the rate of TCR association differed among HLA loci, with DRB1 alleles having the most associated TCRs and HLA-C alleles having the fewest. The authors suggested that the approach could potentially be extended to other disease states and immunological phenotypes. Because the 87-base-pair reads could not distinguish some IMGT-functional V segments, including TRBV6-2 and TRBV6-3, those segments were excluded. CMV serostatus was the only immune exposure information available for the cohort. In a later analysis, HLA-associated TCR beta chains showed more clonal expansion and lower generation probabilities than non-associated chains that were equally common. In vitro tests confirmed that a few of the cytomegalovirus-associated TCR beta chains recognize cytomegalovirus antigens. Sequencing depth was assumed to be roughly uniform across donors in the presence/absence analyses, though that assumption may not hold. Assigning TCR associations to individual alleles was difficult when HLA alleles, especially DR and DQ, strongly co-occurred. In the study, some 160 TCR beta chains were listed as associated with cytomegalovirus. An association between a missense DCLRE1C variant and V-gene and J-gene trimming of TCR beta chains was found in a later genetic analysis and replicated in an independent cohort. In a later analysis, several top co-occurrence clusters were reported to appear linked to parvovirus B19, influenza, CMV and Epstein-Barr virus. Because HLA typing was missing for some donors at each locus, association tests included only the typed subset. In a later analysis, about 17,000 TCR beta sequences were associated with specific HLA alleles at a false discovery rate of 0.05. In this cohort, only TCR beta chains were sequenced, and detectable features were limited by the absence of alpha or paired-chain data. Most TCR sequences were observed very rarely across donors, whereas some public TCRs were present in many individuals. The earlier analysis of 587 of the donors excluded some 16 rarely observed V segments, including chromosome 9 orphons, because counts were too low. Compared with the roughly 700-donor mean, donors in an Asian-associated ancestry cluster had fewer N-insertions in productive TCRs, according to a later genetic analysis. A group of highly shared sequence variants was considered likely to be a technical artifact of the sequencing pipeline. A further reported finding was that TCR beta sequences accurately predicted the HLA-A and HLA-B alleles for most subjects in the first cohort. Most CMV-associated TCR beta chains appeared to be HLA-restricted in a later analysis, and the HLA associations seemed to be driven largely by CMV exposure. Broadly in line with IMGT annotations, most TCR beta V segments showed up in productive rearrangements about 90% or about 30% of the time in an earlier analysis of 587 of the donors. In both the original and validation cohorts, the classifier was reported to diagnose cytomegalovirus status with high specificity and sensitivity.

Library generation was performed with the immunoSEQ multiplex PCR assay. For the multiplex PCR, a mixture combining 60 forward primers for TCR Vbeta segments and 13 reverse primers for TCR Jbeta segments was used. The CDR3 region of rearranged TCR beta genes was amplified from genomic DNA by a multiplex PCR assay. On the Illumina HiSeq System, the amplified TCR beta libraries were sequenced as 87-base-pair reads. The source study handled its data this way. A later analysis counted about 80 million unique TCR beta chains across the 500 to 850 repertoires, and 9.5 million to 11 million of these chains were shared by at least two donors. Raw reads were error-corrected and collapsed into unique sequences with a nearest-neighbor algorithm that merged closely related sequences to remove PCR and sequencing errors. To assign V, D and J gene segments, CDR3 sequences were aligned to IMGT reference sequences. Each retained sequence needed at least a six-nucleotide match to both a V gene segment and a J gene segment. A rearrangement counted as productive if the CDR3 had no stop codons and remained in frame with V and J, and every other rearrangement counted as non-productive. Following IMGT convention, CDR3 was defined as the stretch from the second conserved V-encoded cysteine to the conserved J-encoded phenylalanine. In an earlier analysis of 500 to 650 of the donors, sequences lacking an unambiguous match to a single V gene segment were excluded. In an earlier analysis of approximately 560 of the donors, a V segment was called functional when productive rearrangements were above 56.7%, and segregating when the standard deviation between donors exceeded 5%. A statistical classification framework was built for diagnosing cytomegalovirus status from the catalog of TCR beta chain sequences. In a later analysis, TCR nucleotide sequences were compared against IMGT/GENE-DB human TR gene sequences so that V and J genes could be assigned. Using the TCRdist pipeline, a later analysis assigned CDR3 sequences along with most-parsimonious VDJ recombination scenarios. In a later analysis, each TCR beta chain was defined by its CDR3 amino acid sequence together with its V-gene family, and reads without a unique V-gene family were excluded. To address suspected cross-contamination and a sequencing artifact, a later analysis removed 550 to 750 highly shared, low-generation-probability nucleotide sequences. In a later analysis, a clonal expansion index was calculated for each public chain from normalized within-repertoire ranks of inferred template counts. In a later analysis, generation probabilities were computed using a VDJ recombination model fitted to out-of-frame rearrangements, and the results were checked against IGoR. In a later analysis, hypergeometric tests were used to score TCR-TCR, TCR-HLA and TCR-CMV co-occurrence, with a repertoire-size bias correction applied to TCR pairs. In a later analysis, false discovery rates were estimated by permuting HLA or CMV assignments 20 times. A later analysis grouped co-occurring TCRs with DBSCAN, adding TCRdist sequence similarity when clustering within HLA-allele-positive subsets. Repertoires with fewer than 30,000 or more than 120,000 public chains, plus five repertoires with anomalous nucleotide sharing, were excluded from co-occurrence clustering. TCRdb took over this immuneACCESS table, retaining in-frame rearrangements with V and J assigned. Such tables are incomplete; in checked studies, under half of the missing clones stem from an unresolved V gene, and the remainder is unexplained. V and J calls and clone size are those listed in that table; D and trimming were worked out from the DNA. In this sample the table shows 250,000 to 350,000 clones, about nine tenths of which occur a single time. The leading ten clones occupy almost 4% of the sample.

The cohort was made up of approximately 670 healthy bone marrow donors. At the time of sampling, all cohort members were nominally healthy, though unrecorded immune exposures were likely present. The donor was CMV seropositive and was included in the group of 270 or so seropositive cohort members. Every donor gave a peripheral blood sample, and the peripheral blood mononuclear cells from that sample were used for TCR beta sequencing. The Qiagen DNeasy Blood Extraction Kit was used to extract genomic DNA from the blood cell samples. For this chain, trimming is 3 bases at the V end and 7 bases at the J end, and the number of junction bases without a gene match is 5. Taken from cysteine to phenylalanine, the CDR3 has 16 residues. Kept here is only the CDR3 DNA, which spans 48 bases and is read in frame from base 1. From a lookup of the germline V gene, CDR1 and CDR2 are SGHTA and FQGNSA. In regard to this clone: The antigen this receptor binds is unknown. No base-level quality is on record; no much larger clone is a single base apart.

Sequences were obtained from PBMCs. This clonotype was obtained from a man aged 35 to 55 in good health and CMV-seropositive. Rearrangement joined TRBV7-2 to TRBJ2-1, with TRBD2 matching 14 junction bases. The CDR3 region has the sequence CASSFVGTSGRNEQFF. The nucleotide sequence reads TGTGCCAGCAGCTTCGTGGGGACTAGCGGGAGAAATGAGCAGTTCTTC.